The 27 T cell receptor beta chains below were found in one sample sequenced in a study of T cells after yellow fever vaccination. TCRdb re-called the 5' RACE reads through MiXCR, storing one row per CDR3 protein. Altogether about 85,000 distinct CDR3 sequences are present, roughly 14% being singletons, with the ten largest covering 20% to 25%. Sequencing used CD8+ T cells not binding an NS4B(214-222) dextramer, sorted from PBMCs, obtained approximately 22 days after the first yellow fever vaccination. These receptor sequences come from a man between 18 and 29 years old who received the YFV17D yellow fever vaccine.

The CDR3 here is CASSQVSLAREQFF. CDR3 nucleotide sequence: TGCGCCAGCAGCCAAGTCTCCCTAGCACGTGAGCAGTTCTTC. This chain uses TRBV4-1 with TRBJ2-1, with D possibly matching TRBD2 (5 bases). The V end lost 1 base, the J end lost 9 bases, and 13 bases lay between the germline ends. The germline CDR1 and CDR2 sequences are MGHRA and YSYEKL. CDR3 length equals 14 residues.

The sample holds many counts of this clonotype. The rearrangement uses TRBV7-6 and TRBJ2-5, with D perhaps TRBD1 (7 bases). Germline V gene sequence: CDR1 SGHVS, CDR2 FNYEAQ. This CDR3 is built from 14 residues. Trimming took off 4 bases at V and 3 bases at J, with 12 bases between the two ends. CDR3 sequence reads: CASSSRDREETQYF. In DNA form, the CDR3 reads TGTGCCAGCAGCTCGCGGGACAGAGAAGAGACCCAGTACTTC.

This sequence joins TRBV7-9 and TRBJ2-3; D gene unclear. Deletions cut 11 bases from V and 5 bases from J, with 14 bases between. There are 12 residues in the CDR3. Germline-derived CDR1 and CDR2 are SEHNR and FQNEAQ (reference sequence). The CDR3 protein is CAHQPSRDTQYF. CDR3 bases: TGTGCCCATCAACCTTCCAGAGATACGCAGTATTTT.

This clonotype has more than one count but fewer than ten. V is TRBV27 and J is TRBJ2-2; D may match TRBD1 or TRBD2 (5 bases each). The CDR3 has 15 amino acids. Trimming stripped 8 bases from V and 4 bases from J, with 17 bases between. The V gene's germline CDR1 is MNHEY and CDR2 SMNVEV (reference sequence). The CDR3, as DNA: TGTGCCAGCCAAAACTCCGGGACGAGCACCGGGGAGCTGTTTTTT. Amino acids: CASQNSGTSTGELFF.

The rearrangement joins TRBV7-6 to TRBJ2-1, with 8 bases that match TRBD2. CDR3 size: 16 residues. J lost 5 bases, V lost 1 base, and 7 bases had no gene match. Germline V gives CDR1 SGHVS, CDR2 FNYEAQ. The CDR3 DNA reads TGTGCCAGCAGCTTAGTAACCGGGGGGGCCAACAATGAGCAGTTCTTC. Translating gives CASSLVTGGANNEQFF.

CDR3 residues: CASTGGSYEQYF. The CDR3 DNA is TGTGCCAGCACCGGCGGCTCCTACGAGCAGTACTTC. This chain uses TRBV6-6 with TRBJ2-7; D uncertain. In germline, CDR1 is MNHNY, CDR2 SVGAGI (reference sequence). With 7 bases removed from V and 0 bases from J, the gap between germline ends came to 7 bases. CDR3 length equals 12 residues.

This clonotype was seen a few times. V and J are TRBV6-5 and TRBJ1-5; D remains ambiguous. Germline loops: CDR1 MNHEY, CDR2 SVGAGI. V shed 0 bases and J shed 2 bases, with 8 bases lying between them. The CDR3 contains 15 residues. CDR3 nucleotide sequence: TGTGCCAGCAGTTACTCAGGGTCGGGCAATCAGCCCCAGCATTTT. This encodes CASSYSGSGNQPQHF.

The sample holds many counts of this clonotype. The V call is TRBV15, the J call TRBJ2-1; TRBD2 is a possible D gene (7 bases). The germline gives CDR1 LNHNV, CDR2 YYDKDF (reference sequence). With 0 bases removed from V and 2 bases from J, the gap between germline ends came to 11 bases. The CDR3 is made up of 16 amino acids. CDR3 region: CATSREGGVPYNEQFF. The CDR3 DNA follows: TGTGCCACCAGCAGAGAAGGGGGGGTCCCCTACAATGAGCAGTTCTTC.

This clonotype was counted a few times. The chain couples TRBV6-5 to TRBJ1-1; D is perhaps TRBD1 (6 bases). From germline, CDR1 is MNHEY and CDR2 SVGAGI. The CDR3 is 14 residues long. V shed 4 bases and J shed 0 bases, with 9 bases lying between them. The CDR3 region has the DNA TGTGCCAGCAGTTCTAGGGGGATGAACACTGAAGCTTTCTTT. Translated, it gives CASSSRGMNTEAFF.

This clonotype was observed a few times. V gene TRBV2 combines with J gene TRBJ2-7; 11 bases agree with TRBD2. The CDR3 is 16 residues long. V trimming: 3 bases; J trimming: 3 bases; junction bases outside the gene matches: 7. Germline CDR1 and CDR2: SNHLY and FYNNEI. CDR3 nucleotide sequence: TGTGCCAGCAGTGACTCCAGACTAGCGGGGTTCTACGAGCAGTACTTC. This gives the protein CASSDSRLAGFYEQYF.

This clonotype appeared a few times. The V call is TRBV4-3, the J call TRBJ2-7, with no clear D. Germline V lookup: CDR1 LGHNA, CDR2 YSLEER. The ends were cut back, 4 bases at V and 0 bases at J, with 19 bases in the middle. This CDR3 comprises 17 residues. The CDR3 loop is CASSLRQTTLGSYEQYF. CDR3 DNA sequence: TGCGCCAGCAGCCTACGCCAGACAACCCTGGGCTCCTACGAGCAGTACTTC.

This clonotype was recorded a few times. The chain carries TRBV10-3 and TRBJ2-7; D ambiguous. Germline V gene sequence: CDR1 ENHRY, CDR2 SYGVKD. The V end lost 2 bases, the J end lost 1 base, and 3 bases lay between the germline ends. This CDR3 is built from 12 residues. The CDR3 DNA reads TGTGCCATCAGTGAGGGGTCCTACGAGCAGTACGTC. Translated, it gives CAISEGSYEQYV.

The CDR3 coding sequence is TGTGCCACCAGCACCGTTGGGGCAGGCAATCAGCCCCAGCATTTT. Its protein product is CATSTVGAGNQPQHF. The gene calls are TRBV15 and TRBJ1-5; weak D call: TRBD1 (5 bases). V was pared by 4 bases and J by 2 bases, with 12 bases between. CDR3 size: 15 residues. Germline-derived CDR1 and CDR2 are LNHNV and YYDKDF (reference sequence). Full variable domain (missing parts from reference TRBV15 and TRBJ1-5): DAMVIQNPRYQVTQFGKPVTLSCSQTLNHNVMYWYQQKSSQAPKLLFHYYDKDFNNEADTPDNFQSRRPNTSFCFLDIRSPGLGDTAMYLCATSTVGAGNQPQHFGDGTRLSIL.

Only a few counts were recorded for this clonotype. The J gene is TRBJ1-5, the V gene TRBV2; D gene ambiguous. V dropped 8 bases and J dropped 5 bases, with 13 bases sitting between them. Germline V gene lookup returns CDR1 SNHLY and CDR2 FYNNEI. This CDR3 region has 13 residues. The CDR3 coding sequence is TGTGCCAGCGGGAAGGCCCTTGATCAGCCCCAGCATTTT. Protein product: CASGKALDQPQHF.

Only a few counts were recorded for this clonotype. The rearrangement uses TRBV4-1 and TRBJ2-1, with a possible D match to TRBD2 (5 bases). The germline V gene encodes CDR1 MGHRA and CDR2 YSYEKL. The V and J ends lost 3 bases and 9 bases respectively, with 9 bases between them. There are 12 residues in the CDR3. The CDR3 DNA follows: TGCGCCAGCAGCCATCAGGAGGCTGAGCAGTTCTTC. Translating gives CASSHQEAEQFF.

This clonotype was observed a handful of times. The V and J genes are TRBV2 and TRBJ2-5; D perhaps matches TRBD2 (6 bases). The CDR3 totals 13 residues. The V end lost 3 bases, the J end lost 5 bases, and 10 bases lay between the germline ends. Germline V CDR1 and CDR2: SNHLY, FYNNEI. The CDR3 reads CASSEALAETQYF. The DNA of the CDR3 is TGTGCCAGCAGTGAGGCCCTAGCGGAGACCCAGTACTTC.

This clonotype was seen a few times. The chain is built from TRBV13 and TRBJ1-4; TRBD1 might be the D (5 bases). V gave up 3 bases and J gave up 10 bases, with 15 bases separating them. There are 14 residues in the CDR3. Germline V gene sequence: CDR1 PRHDT, CDR2 FYEKMQ (reference sequence). As DNA, the CDR3 is TGTGCCAGCAGCTTCGGACCGACAGAAGGAAAACTGTTTTTT. Translated: CASSFGPTEGKLFF.

The rearrangement uses TRBV5-1 and TRBJ1-3, with TRBD1 matching 8 bases. The V gene's germline CDR1 is SGHRS and CDR2 YFSETQ. V shed 0 bases and J 3 bases; nucleotides not matched to a gene: 8. CDR3 length: 17 amino acids. The CDR3 region has the DNA TGCGCCAGCAGCTTGGCCGGACAGGGAGAAGGTGGAAACACCATATATTTT. It codes for CASSLAGQGEGGNTIYF. Full variable domain (remainder filled in from reference TRBV5-1 and TRBJ1-3): KAGVTQTPRYLIKTRGQQVTLSCSPISGHRSVSWYQQTPGQGLQFLFEYFSETQRNKGNFPGRFSGRQFSNSRSEMNVSTLELGDSALYLCASSLAGQGEGGNTIYFGEGSWLTVV.

This clonotype was seen a few times. The J gene is TRBJ2-7, the V gene TRBV7-9, with D hard to call. From germline, CDR1 is SEHNR and CDR2 FQNEAQ (reference sequence). V was pared by 1 base and J by 6 bases, with 7 bases between. The CDR3 sequence is 12 residues long. The CDR3, as DNA: TGTGCCAGCAGCTTAGATCTCTCCGAGCAGTACGTC. Its protein is CASSLDLSEQYV.

In its sample, this clonotype was seen a few times. This rearrangement joins TRBV29-1 to TRBJ1-1; a weak D match, TRBD1 (6 bases). Germline CDR1 reads SQVTM; CDR2 reads ANQGSEA. The CDR3 extends over 11 amino acids. V lost 7 bases and J lost 2, with 8 bases in between. In nucleotides, the CDR3 is TGCAGCGCAGGGGTAAACACTGAAGCTTTCTTT. Residues: CSAGVNTEAFF.

This chain links TRBV4-1 with TRBJ2-7, with 12 nucleotides matching TRBD2. Germline CDR1 is MGHRA and CDR2 is YSYEKL. The CDR3 has 15 amino acids. V shed 1 base and J 4 bases; nucleotides not matched to a gene: 2. The chain's CDR3 is CASSQGTSGVYEQYF. The CDR3 DNA is TGCGCCAGCAGCCAAGGGACTAGCGGGGTATACGAGCAGTACTTC.

The rearrangement joins TRBV2 to TRBJ1-6, with unresolved D. Looked up from germline, CDR1 is SNHLY and CDR2 is FYNNEI. With 9 bases removed from V and 7 bases from J, the gap between germline ends came to 13 bases. This CDR3 has 13 residues. The chain's CDR3 is CASNGRENSPLHF. The CDR3 DNA is TGTGCCAGTAATGGACGTGAGAATTCACCCCTCCACTTT.

This clonotype was detected only a few times. The rearrangement links TRBV12-3 or TRBV12-4 to TRBJ2-2, with a possible D match to TRBD1 (6 bases). Trimming took 6 bases from V and 4 from J, leaving 12 bases between them. The CDR3 has 14 residues. The CDR3, as DNA: TGTGCCAGCAGCCAGGGGTCAGGCACCGGGGAGCTGTTTTTT. This encodes CASSQGSGTGELFF.

This clonotype has a handful of counts. V gene TRBV5-6 combines with J gene TRBJ1-2; 7 positions agree with TRBD1. The CDR3 runs to 15 residues. CDR1 is SGHDT, CDR2 YYEEEE, per germline. V lost 4 bases and J lost 4; bases outside the gene matches: 10. Here the CDR3 reads CASSPETGSSYGYTF. CDR3 coding DNA: TGTGCCAGCAGCCCGGAGACAGGGAGCAGCTATGGCTACACCTTC.

This clonotype was seen ten or more times. The CDR3 DNA follows: TGCAGCATTGTATCGACAGGGTGGTACGAGCAGTACTTC. The encoded protein is CSIVSTGWYEQYF. This sequence joins TRBV29-1 and TRBJ2-7, with 7 bases aligning to TRBD1. With V trimmed by 8 bases and J by 4 bases, 11 bases remained unmatched. The CDR3 has 13 amino acids. Germline values: CDR1 SQVTM, CDR2 ANQGSEA.

This chain uses TRBV4-3 with TRBJ2-4; D might be TRBD2 (5 bases). Germline-derived CDR1 and CDR2 are LGHNA and YSLEER. V was trimmed by 0 bases and J by 10 bases, leaving 10 bases between them. The CDR3 runs 13 residues. The CDR3 DNA is TGCGCCAGCAGCCAAGACTCAAGCGGAATTCAGTACTTC. It codes for CASSQDSSGIQYF.

This chain uses TRBV11-2 with TRBJ2-1; D is possibly TRBD2 (7 bases). The ends were cut back, 5 bases at V and 3 bases at J, with 14 bases in the middle. The CDR3 contains 15 residues. Germline values: CDR1 SGHAT, CDR2 FQNNGV. The chain's CDR3 is CASSTSGGGYNEQFF. The CDR3 nucleotides read TGTGCCAGCAGCACTTCGGGGGGCGGCTACAATGAGCAGTTCTTC.